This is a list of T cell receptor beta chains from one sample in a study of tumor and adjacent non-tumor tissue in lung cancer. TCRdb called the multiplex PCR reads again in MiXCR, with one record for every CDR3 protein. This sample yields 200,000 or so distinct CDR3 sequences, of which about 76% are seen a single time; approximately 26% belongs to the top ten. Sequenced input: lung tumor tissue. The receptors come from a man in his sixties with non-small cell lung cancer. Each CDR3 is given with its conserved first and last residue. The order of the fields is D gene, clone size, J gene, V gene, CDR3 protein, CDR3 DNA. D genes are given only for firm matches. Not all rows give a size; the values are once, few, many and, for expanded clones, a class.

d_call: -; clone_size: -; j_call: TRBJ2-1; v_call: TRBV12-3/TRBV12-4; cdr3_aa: CASPLLAGNNEQFF; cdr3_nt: TGTGCCAGCCCATTACTAGCAGGCAACAATGAGCAGTTCTTC
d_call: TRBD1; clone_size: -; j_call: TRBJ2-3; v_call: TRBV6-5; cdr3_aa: CANRRTGDTDTQYF; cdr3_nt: TGTGCCAACAGGCGGACAGGGGACACAGATACGCAGTATTTT
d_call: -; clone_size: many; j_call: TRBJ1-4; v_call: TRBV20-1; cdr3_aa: CSARSGSEEKLFF; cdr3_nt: TGCAGTGCCCGGTCGGGGTCAGAGGAAAAACTGTTTTTT
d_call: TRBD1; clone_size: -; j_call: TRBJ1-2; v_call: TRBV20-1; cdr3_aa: CSAPPGQGAGGYTF; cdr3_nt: TGCAGTGCTCCACCGGGACAGGGGGCGGGGGGCTACACCTTC
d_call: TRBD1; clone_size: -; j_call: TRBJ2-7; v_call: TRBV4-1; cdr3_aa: CASSLERIVTGSGYEQYF; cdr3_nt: TGCGCCAGCAGCCTAGAACGTATCGTGACAGGGTCTGGGTACGAGCAGTACTTC
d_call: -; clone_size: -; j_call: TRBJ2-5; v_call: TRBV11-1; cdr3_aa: CASRPSDGQETQYF; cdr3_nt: TGTGCCAGCCGCCCCTCGGACGGCCAAGAGACCCAGTACTTC
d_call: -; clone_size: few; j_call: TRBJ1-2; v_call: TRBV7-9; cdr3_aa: CASSLAPTYGYTF; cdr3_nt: TGTGCCAGCAGCTTAGCGCCGACCTATGGCTACACCTTC
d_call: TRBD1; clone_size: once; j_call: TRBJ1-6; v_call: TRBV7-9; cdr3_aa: CASSQGTGGSPLHF; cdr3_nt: TGTGCCAGCAGCCAGGGGACAGGGGGGTCACCCCTCCACTTT
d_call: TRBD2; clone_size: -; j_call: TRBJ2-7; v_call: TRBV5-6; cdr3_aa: CASSWGLVGYEQYF; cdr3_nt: TGTGCCAGCAGCTGGGGACTAGTGGGGTACGAGCAGTACTTC
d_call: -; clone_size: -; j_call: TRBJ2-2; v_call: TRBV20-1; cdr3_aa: CGARDRGSPANTGELFF; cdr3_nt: TGCGGTGCTAGAGATCGAGGCAGCCCTGCAAACACCGGGGAGCTGTTTTTT
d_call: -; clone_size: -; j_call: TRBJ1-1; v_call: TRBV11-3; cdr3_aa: CASSLERERHTEAFF; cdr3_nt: TGTGCCAGCAGCTTAGAGAGGGAGCGGCATACTGAAGCTTTCTTT
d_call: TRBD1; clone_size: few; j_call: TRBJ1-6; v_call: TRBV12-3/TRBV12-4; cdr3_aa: CASSRDRGGSPLHF; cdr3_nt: TGTGCCAGCAGTCGGGACAGGGGGGGTTCACCCCTCCACTTT
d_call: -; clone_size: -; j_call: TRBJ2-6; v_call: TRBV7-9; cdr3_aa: CASSPTTLVGGANVLTF; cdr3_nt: TGTGCCAGCAGCCCTACAACATTGGTCGGTGGGGCCAACGTCCTGACTTTC
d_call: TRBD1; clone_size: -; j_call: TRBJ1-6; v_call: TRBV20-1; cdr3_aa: CSARFRGNSPLQF; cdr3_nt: TGCAGTGCTAGATTCAGGGGGAATTCACCCCTCCAGTTT
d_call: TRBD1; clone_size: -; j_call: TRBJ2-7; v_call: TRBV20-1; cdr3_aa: CSDYPGTGGYEQYF; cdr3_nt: TGCAGTGATTATCCCGGGACAGGGGGCTACGAGCAGTACTTC
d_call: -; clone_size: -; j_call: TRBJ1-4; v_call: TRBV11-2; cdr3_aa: CTSSWRGGEKLFF; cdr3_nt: TGTACCAGTAGCTGGCGGGGCGGGGAAAAACTGTTTTTT
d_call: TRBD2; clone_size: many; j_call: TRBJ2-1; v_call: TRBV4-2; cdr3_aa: CASSQGSGSVNNEQFF; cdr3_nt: TGTGCCAGCAGCCAAGGTAGCGGGAGCGTCAACAATGAGCAGTTCTTC
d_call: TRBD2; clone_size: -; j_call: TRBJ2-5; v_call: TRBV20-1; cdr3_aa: CSAEDLAGAEQETQYF; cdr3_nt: TGCAGTGCTGAGGATCTAGCGGGGGCCGAACAAGAGACCCAGTACTTC
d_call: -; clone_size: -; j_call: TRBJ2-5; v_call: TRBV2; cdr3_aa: CASSAGVETQYF; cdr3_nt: TGTGCCAGCAGTGCAGGGGTGGAGACCCAGTACTTC
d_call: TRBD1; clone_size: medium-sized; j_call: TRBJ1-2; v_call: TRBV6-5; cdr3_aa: CASSYSYRFPGQSPYGYTF; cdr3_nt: TGTGCCAGCAGTTACTCGTACCGCTTTCCGGGACAGAGTCCCTATGGCTACACCTTC
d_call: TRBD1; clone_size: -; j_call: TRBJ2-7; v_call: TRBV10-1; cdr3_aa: CASKEQGAYEQYF; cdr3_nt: TGCGCCAGCAAGGAACAGGGGGCATACGAGCAGTACTTC
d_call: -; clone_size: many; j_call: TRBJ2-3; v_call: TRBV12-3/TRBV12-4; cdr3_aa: CASSSHSADTQYF; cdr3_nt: TGTGCCAGCAGTTCCCATAGCGCAGATACGCAGTATTTT
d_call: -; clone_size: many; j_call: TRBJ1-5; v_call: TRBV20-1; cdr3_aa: CSAGFRGSGNQPQHF; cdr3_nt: TGCAGTGCTGGGTTCAGGGGTTCCGGCAATCAGCCCCAGCATTTT
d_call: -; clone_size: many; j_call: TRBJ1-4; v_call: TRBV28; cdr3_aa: CASSSSGTQNEKLFF; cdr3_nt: TGTGCCAGCAGTTCCTCAGGCACGCAAAATGAAAAACTGTTTTTT
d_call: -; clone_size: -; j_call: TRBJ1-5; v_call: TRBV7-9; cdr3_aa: CASSRGGEGSQHF; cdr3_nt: TGTGCCAGCAGCCGCGGGGGGGAAGGGTCCCAGCATTTT
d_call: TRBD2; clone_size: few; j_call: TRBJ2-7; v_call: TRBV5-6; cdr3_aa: CASSLVLAGGYEQYF; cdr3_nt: TGTGCCAGCAGCTTGGTACTAGCGGGGGGCTACGAGCAGTACTTC
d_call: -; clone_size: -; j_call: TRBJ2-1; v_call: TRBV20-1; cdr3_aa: CSAATGARAGEQFF; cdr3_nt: TGCAGTGCTGCAACCGGGGCTAGGGCCGGTGAGCAGTTCTTC
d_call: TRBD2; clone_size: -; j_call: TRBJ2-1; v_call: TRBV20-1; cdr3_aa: CSARGASGGPYNEQFF; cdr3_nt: TGCAGTGCTAGAGGGGCTAGCGGGGGGCCCTACAATGAGCAGTTCTTC
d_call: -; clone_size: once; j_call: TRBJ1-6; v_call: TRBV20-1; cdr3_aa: CSARVDDRRNLPPHF; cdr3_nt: TGCAGTGCTAGAGTGGATGACAGACGAAATTTACCCCCCCACTTT
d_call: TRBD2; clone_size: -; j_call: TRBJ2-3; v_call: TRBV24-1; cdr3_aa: CATSDVTSGTSGRADTQYF; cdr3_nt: TGTGCCACCAGTGATGTGACGTCCGGGACTAGCGGGAGGGCAGATACGCAGTATTTT
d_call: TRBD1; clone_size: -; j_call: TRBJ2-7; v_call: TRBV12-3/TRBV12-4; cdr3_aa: CASSPGQGCKQYF; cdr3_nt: TGTGCCAGCAGTCCCGGACAGGGGTGCAAGCAGTACTTC
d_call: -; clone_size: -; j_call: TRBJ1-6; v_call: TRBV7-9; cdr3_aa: CASSLAPRRSYNSPLHF; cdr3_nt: TGTGCCAGCAGCTTGGCTCCGCGAAGGTCCTATAATTCACCCCTCCACTTT
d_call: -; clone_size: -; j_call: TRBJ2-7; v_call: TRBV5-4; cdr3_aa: CASSLYSQINNEQYF; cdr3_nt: TGTGCCAGCAGCTTGTATAGCCAAATTAACAATGAGCAGTACTTC
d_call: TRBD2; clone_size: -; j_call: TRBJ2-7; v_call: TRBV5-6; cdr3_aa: CATKPLREVYEQYF; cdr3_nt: TGTGCCACCAAACCCCTTCGGGAGGTCTACGAGCAGTACTTC
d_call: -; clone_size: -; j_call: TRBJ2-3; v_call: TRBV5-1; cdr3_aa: CASSLVGDRPDTQYF; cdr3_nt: TGCGCCAGCAGCTTGGTTGGGGATCGCCCAGATACGCAGTATTTT
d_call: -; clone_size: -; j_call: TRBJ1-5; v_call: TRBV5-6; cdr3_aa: CASSLGAGSFSNQFQHF; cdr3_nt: TGTGCCAGCAGCTTGGGAGCAGGGAGCTTTAGCAATCAGTTCCAGCATTTT
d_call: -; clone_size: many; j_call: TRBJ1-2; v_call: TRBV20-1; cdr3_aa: CSATQTGFNYGYTF; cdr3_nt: TGCAGTGCTACCCAGACAGGTTTTAACTATGGCTACACCTTC
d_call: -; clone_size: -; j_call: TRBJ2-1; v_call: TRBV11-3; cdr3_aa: CASSLYGAAINEQFF; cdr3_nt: TGTGCCAGTAGCCTATACGGGGCGGCCATCAATGAGCAGTTCTTC
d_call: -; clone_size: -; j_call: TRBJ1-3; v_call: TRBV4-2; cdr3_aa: CASSQDFDNTIYF; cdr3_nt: TGTGCCAGCAGCCAAGATTTCGATAACACCATATATTTT
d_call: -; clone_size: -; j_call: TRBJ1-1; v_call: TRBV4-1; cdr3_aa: CAGSQDGSNTEAFF; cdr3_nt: TGTGCCGGCAGCCAAGATGGATCGAACACTGAAGCTTTCTTT
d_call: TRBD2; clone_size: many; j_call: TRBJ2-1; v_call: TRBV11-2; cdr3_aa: CASSLEGLGTEEQFF; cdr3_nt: TGTGCCAGCAGCTTAGAGGGACTAGGTACCGAAGAGCAGTTCTTC
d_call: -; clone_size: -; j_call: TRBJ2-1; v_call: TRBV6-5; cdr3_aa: CASSYNLSSYNEQFF; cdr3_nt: TGTGCCAGCAGTTACAACCTGAGCTCCTACAATGAGCAGTTCTTC
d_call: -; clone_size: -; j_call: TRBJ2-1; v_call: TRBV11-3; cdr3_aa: CASIWVYNEQFF; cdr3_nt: TGTGCCAGCATCTGGGTGTACAATGAGCAGTTCTTC
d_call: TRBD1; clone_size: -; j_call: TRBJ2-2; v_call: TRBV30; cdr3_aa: CAWSGDRGTGELFF; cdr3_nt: TGTGCCTGGAGTGGGGACAGGGGGACCGGGGAGCTGTTTTTT
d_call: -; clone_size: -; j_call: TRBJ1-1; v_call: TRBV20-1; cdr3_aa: CSARELGGIVNTESLF; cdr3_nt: TGCAGTGCTAGAGAATTGGGAGGGATAGTGAACACTGAATCCCTCTTT
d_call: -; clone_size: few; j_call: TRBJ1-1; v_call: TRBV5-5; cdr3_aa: CASSFSYRPRKNTEAFF; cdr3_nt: TGTGCCAGCAGCTTCTCCTATCGACCGAGAAAGAACACTGAAGCTTTCTTT
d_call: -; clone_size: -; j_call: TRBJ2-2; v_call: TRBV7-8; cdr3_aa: CASSFGGGEELFF; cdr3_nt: TGTGCCAGCAGCTTCGGGGGTGGCGAGGAGCTGTTTTTT
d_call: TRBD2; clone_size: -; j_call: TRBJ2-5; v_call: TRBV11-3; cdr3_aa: CASSFGGGRQETQSF; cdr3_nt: TGTGCCAGCAGCTTCGGGGGGGGTAGGCAAGAGACCCAGTCCTTC
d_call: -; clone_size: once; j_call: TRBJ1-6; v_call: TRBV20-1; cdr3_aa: CDAKSGRGQYLHSPLHF; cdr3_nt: TGCGATGCTAAGAGCGGCAGGGGCCAGTATCTCCATTCACCCCTCCACTTT
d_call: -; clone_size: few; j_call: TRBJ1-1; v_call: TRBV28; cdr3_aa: CASRRPGGNTEAFF; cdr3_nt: TGTGCCAGCAGACGCCCGGGGGGGAACACTGAAGCTTTCTTT
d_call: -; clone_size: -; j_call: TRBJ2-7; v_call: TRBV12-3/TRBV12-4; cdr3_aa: CASSPTIVSSYEQYF; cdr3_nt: TGTGCCAGCAGCCCGACTATCGTCAGCTCCTACGAGCAGTACTTC
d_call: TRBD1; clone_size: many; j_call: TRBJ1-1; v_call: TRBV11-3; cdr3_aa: CASSPETGYYAEAFF; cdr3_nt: TGTGCCAGCAGCCCGGAGACAGGGTACTACGCTGAAGCTTTCTTT
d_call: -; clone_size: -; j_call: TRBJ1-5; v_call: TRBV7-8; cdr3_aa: CANSTFDRVLSQPQHF; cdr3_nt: TGTGCCAACAGCACCTTCGACAGAGTCTTGAGTCAGCCCCAGCATTTT
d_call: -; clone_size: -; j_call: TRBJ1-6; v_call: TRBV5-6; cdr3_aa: CASSLESRGRSPLHF; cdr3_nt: TGTGCCAGCAGCTTGGAATCCAGGGGACGATCACCCCTCCACTTT
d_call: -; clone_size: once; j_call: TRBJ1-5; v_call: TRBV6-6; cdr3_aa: CASRVFNQAQHF; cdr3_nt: TGTGCCAGCAGGGTGTTTAATCAGGCCCAGCATTTT
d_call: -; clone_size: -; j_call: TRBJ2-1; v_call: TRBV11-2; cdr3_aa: CAGSTRTGSYNEQFF; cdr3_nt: TGTGCCGGCAGCACCCGGACGGGAAGCTACAATGAGCAGTTCTTC
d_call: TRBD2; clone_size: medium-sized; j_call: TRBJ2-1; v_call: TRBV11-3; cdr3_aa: CASSLDRLAGVGNEQFF; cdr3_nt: TGTGCCAGCAGCTTAGATCGACTAGCGGGAGTAGGTAATGAGCAGTTCTTC